These T cell receptor beta chains were read from a single sample in a study of cytomegalovirus exposure and HLA in healthy donors. Only in-frame clones appear in the TCRdb table, and some are missing; sequencing was by immunoSEQ multiplex PCR. This repertoire shows some 51,000 clones, over 55% found once; its top ten account for under 45%. The sequencing input was PBMCs. These receptors all come from a man in his forties in good health and CMV-seropositive. The CDR3 runs from the conserved cysteine through the conserved F or W. Fields, in order: CDR3 protein, CDR3 DNA, V gene, D gene, clone size, J gene. The D gene is left open where the match is weak. Clone size is shown for a subset of rows, as once, few, many or a class of expanded clone.

CASSPGTDGFSGNTIYF TGTGCCAGCAGTCCCGGGACAGATGGCTTCTCTGGAAACACCATATATTTT TRBV28 TRBD1 . TRBJ1-3
CACPRTGRDTEAFF TGTGCCTGTCCAAGGACAGGGAGGGACACTGAAGCTTTCTTT TRBV30 TRBD1 . TRBJ1-1
CASSPQGFYGYTF TGTGCCAGTAGTCCGCAGGGCTTCTATGGCTACACCTTC TRBV19 . few TRBJ1-2
CASSFGTGGYGYTF TGTGCCAGCAGCTTCGGGACAGGAGGCTATGGCTACACCTTC TRBV5-6 TRBD1 . TRBJ1-2
CASSLSSGGYNEQFF TGTGCCAGCAGCTTAAGTAGCGGGGGATACAATGAGCAGTTCTTC TRBV11-2 TRBD2 . TRBJ2-1
CASSLLAGTNTEAFF TGTGCCAGCAGCTTGCTTGCGGGAACGAACACTGAAGCTTTCTTT TRBV7-9 . . TRBJ1-1
CASSLVQIDTGELFF TGTGCCAGCAGCTTAGTACAGATCGACACCGGGGAGCTGTTTTTT TRBV11-2 . . TRBJ2-2
CASRGTSSYEQYF TGCGCCAGCAGAGGGACTAGCTCCTACGAGCAGTACTTC TRBV5-1 TRBD2 . TRBJ2-7
CASSPGLAGARTDTQYF TGTGCCAGCAGCCCCGGACTAGCGGGGGCCCGCACAGATACGCAGTATTTT TRBV7-9 TRBD2 . TRBJ2-3
CASSYGGLNTEAFF TGTGCCAGTTCCTATGGAGGATTGAACACTGAAGCTTTCTTT TRBV19 . . TRBJ1-1
CASSLVYGEGDTQYF TGTGCCAGCAGCTTAGTTTACGGGGAAGGGGATACGCAGTATTTT TRBV7-2 . . TRBJ2-3
CASRTENYEQYF TGTGCCTCCCGGACAGAAAACTACGAGCAGTACTTC TRBV30 . . TRBJ2-7
CASSLFYRENTEAFF TGTGCCAGCAGCTTGTTTTACAGGGAGAACACTGAAGCTTTCTTT TRBV11-1 . few TRBJ1-1
CASSLGQVNQPQHF TGTGCCAGCAGCTTGGGTCAGGTCAATCAGCCCCAGCATTTT TRBV5-6 . . TRBJ1-5
CASSVAPGAGGTADTQYF TGTGCCAGCAGCGTAGCGCCCGGAGCGGGGGGCACGGCAGATACGCAGTATTTT TRBV9 TRBD2 . TRBJ2-3
CASSSDRVGTDTQYF TGCGCCAGCAGCTCCGACAGGGTTGGGACAGATACGCAGTATTTT TRBV5-1 TRBD1 . TRBJ2-3
CASSYAQDYPPFF TGTGCCAGCAGTTATGCCCAGGACTACCCGCCGTTCTTC TRBV6-6 . . TRBJ2-1
CASSTVNEQYF TGTGCCAGCAGCACGGTGAACGAGCAGTACTTC TRBV7-8 . . TRBJ2-7
CAWTDGAGGPYEQYF TGTGCCTGGACCGATGGGGCAGGGGGCCCCTACGAGCAGTACTTC TRBV30 TRBD1 . TRBJ2-7
CASRLAGGSYNEQFF TGTGCCAGCAGATTAGCGGGGGGCTCCTACAATGAGCAGTTCTTC TRBV2 TRBD2 . TRBJ2-1
CASSVGAGPPDTQYF TGTGCCAGCAGCGTAGGGGCGGGGCCCCCAGATACGCAGTATTTT TRBV9 . . TRBJ2-3
CASSEGSALDEQFF TGTGCCAGCAGTGAAGGTAGCGCCCTCGATGAGCAGTTCTTC TRBV2 . . TRBJ2-1
CASTLGAGASYEQYF TGTGCCAGCACCTTGGGGGCAGGGGCGTCCTACGAGCAGTACTTC TRBV28 . . TRBJ2-7
CASSLDPGASYGYTF TGTGCCAGCAGCTTGGACCCAGGGGCGAGCTATGGCTACACCTTC TRBV5-4 . once TRBJ1-2
CASSPGTGRGRTQYF TGTGCCAGCAGTCCAGGGACAGGGAGGGGCCGGACCCAGTACTTC TRBV28 TRBD1 . TRBJ2-5
CASSYDRVPNQPQHF TGTGCCAGCAGCTACGACAGGGTGCCCAATCAGCCCCAGCATTTT TRBV6-1 TRBD1 . TRBJ1-5
CATHSDGVGQETQYF TGTGCCACCCATTCCGACGGGGTAGGACAAGAGACCCAGTACTTC TRBV7-7 . . TRBJ2-5
CASSYFGVIYF TGTGCCAGCAGTTACTTCGGGGTTATTTACTTC TRBV6-5 . . TRBJ2-7
CASSLVGAGGSYEQYF TGTGCCAGCAGCTTAGTGGGAGCGGGGGGCTCCTACGAGCAGTACTTC TRBV7-2 TRBD2 few TRBJ2-7
CASSLFLSGGDPKQYF TGTGCCAGCAGCTTGTTCCTTAGCGGGGGGGACCCCAAGCAGTACTTC TRBV5-4 TRBD2 . TRBJ2-7
CASSMTGRRDEKLFF TGCGCCAGCAGCATGACAGGGAGGCGGGATGAAAAACTGTTTTTT TRBV5-1 TRBD1 . TRBJ1-4
CASSPLGGQDTGELFF TGTGCCAGCAGCCCCCTCGGGGGACAGGACACCGGGGAGCTGTTTTTT TRBV5-4 TRBD1 . TRBJ2-2
CAWSGGSRGYGETQYF TGTGCCTGGAGTGGGGGCTCTAGGGGGTACGGGGAGACCCAGTACTTC TRBV30 . . TRBJ2-5
CASSKGPGTYF TGTGCCAGCAGCAAAGGACCGGGGACTTACTTC TRBV21-1 . once TRBJ1-2
CASNPTGPGNTIYF TGTGCCAGCAATCCGACAGGGCCTGGAAACACCATATATTTT TRBV21-1 . . TRBJ1-3
CAISLRDTNTEAFF TGTGCCATCAGTCTCCGGGACACGAACACTGAAGCTTTCTTT TRBV10-3 . . TRBJ1-1
CATSRDRGTDTQYF TGTGCCACCAGCAGAGATCGGGGCACAGATACGCAGTATTTT TRBV15 . . TRBJ2-3
CAIPLTGRTGELFF TGTGCCATCCCGTTGACAGGGCGGACCGGGGAGCTGTTTTTT TRBV5-4 TRBD1 . TRBJ2-2
CASSDPDRGAFF TGTGCCAGCAGCGACCCGGACAGGGGAGCTTTCTTT TRBV2 TRBD1 . TRBJ1-1
CASSVVPTGELFF TGTGCCAGCAGCGTAGTTCCGACCGGGGAGCTGTTTTTT TRBV9 . . TRBJ2-2
CASSVGLLKAKNIQYF TGTGCCAGCAGCGTAGGACTTCTTAAAGCCAAAAACATTCAGTACTTC TRBV9 . few TRBJ2-4
CASSDSRGSTDTQYF TGTGCCAGCAGTGACTCCAGGGGTAGCACAGATACGCAGTATTTT TRBV6-4 . . TRBJ2-3
CASSPSQGFSGKLFF TGTGCCAGCAGCCCATCGCAGGGGTTCTCTGGGAAACTGTTTTTT TRBV7-8 . . TRBJ1-4
CASSFYRDYFQETQYF TGTGCCAGCAGCTTCTACCGGGACTATTTCCAAGAGACCCAGTACTTC TRBV11-2 TRBD2 . TRBJ2-5
CASSPTYNSPLHF TGTGCCAGCAGCCCAACATATAATTCACCCCTCCACTTT TRBV9 . . TRBJ1-6
CSVAQGASSYEQYF TGCAGCGTCGCCCAGGGGGCGAGCTCCTACGAGCAGTACTTC TRBV29-1 TRBD1 . TRBJ2-7
CASSASGRPSRNQPQHF TGTGCCAGCAGTGCCTCAGGGCGCCCGAGTAGGAATCAGCCCCAGCATTTT TRBV6-1 . . TRBJ1-5
CASSPQGAEWEQYF TGCGCCAGCAGCCCACAGGGGGCAGAGTGGGAGCAGTACTTC TRBV5-1 TRBD1 . TRBJ2-7
CASSHSGNEQFF TGCGCCAGCAGTCACTCGGGAAATGAGCAGTTCTTC TRBV10-1 . . TRBJ2-1
CAISWTGGTEAFF TGTGCCATCAGTTGGACGGGAGGGACTGAAGCTTTCTTT TRBV10-3 . . TRBJ1-1
CASSPGRGSYSNQPQHF TGTGCCAGCAGCCCCGGGAGGGGTAGTTATAGCAATCAGCCCCAGCATTTT TRBV7-9 . . TRBJ1-5